The source of this T cell receptor (beta chain) is a study of CD8+CD57+ T cells in acquired aplastic anemia. In the study overall: The sorted CD4+ and CD8+ cells yielded an average around 3.2 ug of DNA.

Study outcomes and limitations: Patients and controls had CD8+ Simpson's diversity values that were not significantly distinct. Overlapping CD8+ CDR3 repertoires of patients and controls contained roughly 27 shared sequences.

Whoever was chosen for sequencing had shown CD8+CD57+ cell expansion by flow cytometry. At the time of blood sampling, patients had not yet received any therapy. CDR1 is SQVTM and CDR2 is ANQGSEA in the germline V gene. V shed 6 bases, J shed 7 bases, and the junction held 5 bases outside the gene matches. This CDR3 comprises 12 residues. For CDR3 and TCR beta VDJ profiling, genomic DNA was the template used. TCRdb reanalysed the reads using MiXCR and keeps one entry per CDR3 protein. The sample contains some 150,000 distinct CDR3 sequences, 70% to 75% of which appear only once. About this clonotype: The antigen remains unidentified.

This TCR came from a human donor with aplastic anemia. Input material: sorted CD4+, CD8+, or CD8+CD57+ T cells (not recorded which) from PBMCs. The chain is built from TRBV29-1 and TRBJ1-2; 10 nucleotides agree with TRBD1. CDR3 bases: TGCAGCGTGGGACAGGGGTACGGTGGCTACACCTTC. This sequence encodes CSVGQGYGGYTF. Looking up the rest from reference TRBV29-1 and TRBJ1-2 gives the full variable domain: SAVISQKPSRDICQRGTSLTIQCQVDSQVTMMFWYRQQPGQSLTLIATANQGSEATYESGFVIDKFPISRPNLTFSTLTVSNMSPEDSSIYLCSVGQGYGGYTFGSGTRLTVV.